This T cell receptor beta chain was retrieved from a study of CXCR3-negative and CXCR3-positive naive CD8 T cells. Overall study results and limits: Comparably high diversity marked both naive subsets, whereas memory CD8+ cells had much lower diversity. Naive CXCR3-negative and CXCR3-positive cells had similar TRBV-TRBJ usage; memory differed.

5' RACE with UMI labels generated the TRB cDNA libraries. TCRdb reprocessed the 5' RACE reads; each CDR3 protein has one entry and no DNA is given. This listing includes tens of thousands of distinct CDR3 sequences. The CDR3 is 11 residues long. The germline CDR1 and CDR2 sequences are SQVTM and ANQGSEA. Comments on this clonotype: What it recognizes is unknown.

The genes are TRBV29-1 and TRBJ2-2; TCRdb's D call, TRBD2, is unchecked because there is no DNA. This clonotype was sampled from a human donor in good health. Some clones in this sample may be carry-over from other donors' samples. The sequencing sample was made of memory CD8+ T cells from blood. CDR3 protein: CSVEVGLASFF.